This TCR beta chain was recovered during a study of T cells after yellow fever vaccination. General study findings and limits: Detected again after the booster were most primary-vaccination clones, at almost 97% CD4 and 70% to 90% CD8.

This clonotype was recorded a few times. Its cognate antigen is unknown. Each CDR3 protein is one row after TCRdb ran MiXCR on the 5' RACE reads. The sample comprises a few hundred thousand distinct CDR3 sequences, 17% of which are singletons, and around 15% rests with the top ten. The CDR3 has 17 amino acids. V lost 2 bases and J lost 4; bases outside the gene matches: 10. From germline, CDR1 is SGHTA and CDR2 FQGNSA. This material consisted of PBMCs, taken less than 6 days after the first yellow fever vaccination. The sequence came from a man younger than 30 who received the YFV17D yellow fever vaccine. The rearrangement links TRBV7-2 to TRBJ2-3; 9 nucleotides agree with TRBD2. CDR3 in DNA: TGTGCCAGCAGCTTATACGGGCGGGGGGGCCGCCCAGATACGCAGTATTTT. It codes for CASSLYGRGGRPDTQYF.